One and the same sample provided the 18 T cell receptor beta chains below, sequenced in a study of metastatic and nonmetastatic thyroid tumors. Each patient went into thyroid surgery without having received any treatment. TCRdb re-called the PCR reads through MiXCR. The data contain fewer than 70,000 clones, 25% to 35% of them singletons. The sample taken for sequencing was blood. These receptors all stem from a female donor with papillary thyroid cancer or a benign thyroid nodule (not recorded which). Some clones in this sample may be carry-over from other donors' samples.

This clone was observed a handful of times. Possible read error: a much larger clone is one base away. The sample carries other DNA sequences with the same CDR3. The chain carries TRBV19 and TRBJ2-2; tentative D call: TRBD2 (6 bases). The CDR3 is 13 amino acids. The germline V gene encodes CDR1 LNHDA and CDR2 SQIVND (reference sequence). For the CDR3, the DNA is TGCGCCAGTACCATTGGAGGGGCCGGGGAGCTGTTTTTT. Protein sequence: CASTIGGAGELFF.

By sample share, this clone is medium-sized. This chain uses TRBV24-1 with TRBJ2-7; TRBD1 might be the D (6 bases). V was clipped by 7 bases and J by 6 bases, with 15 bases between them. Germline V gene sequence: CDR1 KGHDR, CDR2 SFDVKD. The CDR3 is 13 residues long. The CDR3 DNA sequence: TGTGCCACCAGGGATCTTGGGGGCAGCGAGCAGTACTTC. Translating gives CATRDLGGSEQYF.

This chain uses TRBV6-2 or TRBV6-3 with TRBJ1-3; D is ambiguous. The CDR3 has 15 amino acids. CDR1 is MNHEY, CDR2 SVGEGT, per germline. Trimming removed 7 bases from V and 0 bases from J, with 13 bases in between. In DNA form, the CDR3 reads TGTGCCAGCACTCCCGGCGGAAACTCTGGAAACACCATATATTTT. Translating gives CASTPGGNSGNTIYF.

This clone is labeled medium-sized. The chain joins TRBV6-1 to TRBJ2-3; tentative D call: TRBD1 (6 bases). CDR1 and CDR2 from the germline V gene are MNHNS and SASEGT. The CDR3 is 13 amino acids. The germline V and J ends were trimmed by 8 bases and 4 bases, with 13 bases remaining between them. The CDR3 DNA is TGTGCCAGCGCACAGGGTTCCCCAGATACGCAGTATTTT. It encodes CASAQGSPDTQYF.

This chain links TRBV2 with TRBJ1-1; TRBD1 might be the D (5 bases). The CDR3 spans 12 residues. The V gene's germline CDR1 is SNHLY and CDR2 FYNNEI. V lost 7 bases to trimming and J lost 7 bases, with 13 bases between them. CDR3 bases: TGTGCCAGCATTACCACAGGAAATGAAGCTTTCTTT. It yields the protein CASITTGNEAFF.

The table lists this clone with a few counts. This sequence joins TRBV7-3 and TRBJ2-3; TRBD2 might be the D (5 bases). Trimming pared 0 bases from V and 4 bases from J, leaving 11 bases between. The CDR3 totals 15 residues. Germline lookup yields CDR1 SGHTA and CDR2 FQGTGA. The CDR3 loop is CASSLTSGESDTQYF. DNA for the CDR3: TGTGCCAGCAGCTTAACCTCTGGGGAGTCAGATACGCAGTATTTT.

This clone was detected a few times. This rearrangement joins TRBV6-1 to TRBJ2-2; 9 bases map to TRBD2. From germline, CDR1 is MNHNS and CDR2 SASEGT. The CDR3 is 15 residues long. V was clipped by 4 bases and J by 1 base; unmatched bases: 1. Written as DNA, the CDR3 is TGTGCCAGCAGTGGGACTAGCGTGAACACCGGGGAGCTGTTTTTT. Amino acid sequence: CASSGTSVNTGELFF.

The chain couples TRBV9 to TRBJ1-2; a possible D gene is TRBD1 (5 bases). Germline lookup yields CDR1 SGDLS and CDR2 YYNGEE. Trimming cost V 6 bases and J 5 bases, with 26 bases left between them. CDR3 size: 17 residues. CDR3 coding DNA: TGTGCCAGCACCAAAGAGGGGAGGCCCGACGACCTTTATGGCTACACCTTC. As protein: CASTKEGRPDDLYGYTF.

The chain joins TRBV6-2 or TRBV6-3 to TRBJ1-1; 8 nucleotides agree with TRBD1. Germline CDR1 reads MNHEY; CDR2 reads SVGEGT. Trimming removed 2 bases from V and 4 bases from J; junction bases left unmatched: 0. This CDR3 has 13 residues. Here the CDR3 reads CASSYGQGTEAFF. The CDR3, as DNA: TGTGCCAGCAGTTACGGACAGGGCACTGAAGCTTTCTTT.

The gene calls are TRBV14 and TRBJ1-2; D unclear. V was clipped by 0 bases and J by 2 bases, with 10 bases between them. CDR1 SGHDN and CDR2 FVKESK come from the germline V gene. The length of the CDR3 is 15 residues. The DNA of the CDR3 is TGTGCCAGCAGCCAAGATCGGGCAACAAACTATGGCTACACCTTC. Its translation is CASSQDRATNYGYTF.

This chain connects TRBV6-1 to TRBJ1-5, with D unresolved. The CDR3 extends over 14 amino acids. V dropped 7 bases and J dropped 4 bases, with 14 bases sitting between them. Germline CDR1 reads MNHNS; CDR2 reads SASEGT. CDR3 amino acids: CASTLPPENQPQHF. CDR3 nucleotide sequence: TGTGCCAGCACACTACCCCCTGAGAATCAGCCCCAGCATTTT.

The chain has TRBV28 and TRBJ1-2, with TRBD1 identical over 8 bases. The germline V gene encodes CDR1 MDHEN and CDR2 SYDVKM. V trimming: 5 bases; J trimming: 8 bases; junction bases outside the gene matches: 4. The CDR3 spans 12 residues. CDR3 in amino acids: CASSRQGLGYTF. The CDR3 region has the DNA TGTGCCAGCAGTCGACAGGGGCTCGGCTACACCTTC.

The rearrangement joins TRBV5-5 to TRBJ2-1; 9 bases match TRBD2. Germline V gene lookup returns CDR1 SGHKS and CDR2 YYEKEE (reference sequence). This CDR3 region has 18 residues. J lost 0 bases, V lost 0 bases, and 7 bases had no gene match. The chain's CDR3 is CASSLGGAGGPSYNEQFF. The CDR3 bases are TGTGCCAGCAGCTTGGGCGGAGCGGGAGGCCCCTCCTACAATGAGCAGTTCTTC.

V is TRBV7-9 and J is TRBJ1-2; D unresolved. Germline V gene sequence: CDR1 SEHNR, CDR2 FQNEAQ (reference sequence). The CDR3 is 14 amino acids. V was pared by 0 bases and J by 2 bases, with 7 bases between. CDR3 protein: CASSLASGNYGYTF. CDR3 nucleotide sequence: TGTGCCAGCAGCTTAGCGTCGGGGAACTATGGCTACACCTTC.

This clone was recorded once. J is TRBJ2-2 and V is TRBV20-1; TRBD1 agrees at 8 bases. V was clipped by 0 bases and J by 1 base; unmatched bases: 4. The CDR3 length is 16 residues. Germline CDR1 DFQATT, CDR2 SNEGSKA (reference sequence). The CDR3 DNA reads TGCAGTGCTAGAGACCCCGGGACAGGGAACACCGGGGAGCTGTTTTTT. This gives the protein CSARDPGTGNTGELFF.

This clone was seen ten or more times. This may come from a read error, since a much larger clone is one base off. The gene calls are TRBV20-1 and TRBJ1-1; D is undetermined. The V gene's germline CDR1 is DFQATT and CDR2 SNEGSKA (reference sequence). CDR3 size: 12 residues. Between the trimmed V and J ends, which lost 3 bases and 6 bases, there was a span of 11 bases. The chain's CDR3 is CSAREGPAEAFF. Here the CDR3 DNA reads TGCAGTGCTAGGGAGGGTCCGGCTGAAGCTTTCTTT.

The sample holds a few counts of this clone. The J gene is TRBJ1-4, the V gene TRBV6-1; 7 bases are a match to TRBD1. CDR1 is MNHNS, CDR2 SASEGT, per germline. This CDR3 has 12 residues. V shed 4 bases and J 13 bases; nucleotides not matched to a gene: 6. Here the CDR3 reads CASSAGTVGLFF. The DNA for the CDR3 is TGTGCCAGCAGTGCCGGGACAGTGGGACTGTTTTTT.

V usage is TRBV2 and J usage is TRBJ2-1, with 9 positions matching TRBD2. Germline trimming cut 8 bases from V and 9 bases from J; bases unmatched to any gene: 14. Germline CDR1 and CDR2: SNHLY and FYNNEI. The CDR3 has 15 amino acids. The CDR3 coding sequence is TGTGCCAGCTTTACGTCGTGGCTAGCGGGACCTGAGCAGTTCTTC. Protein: CASFTSWLAGPEQFF.